The rows below give T cell receptor beta chains drawn from one sample of a study of technical replicates of blood from a few donors. The table came from immunoSEQ multiplex PCR; TCRdb's copy has only in-frame clones and leaves some out. The table includes more than 80,000 clones, around 96% detected once. Input material: T cells isolated from PBMCs. The receptors come from a human donor in good health. Each CDR3 is given with its conserved first and last residue. Fields, in order: J gene, D gene, clone size, V gene, CDR3 DNA, CDR3 protein. A D gene is named only where the DNA matches it firmly. Clone size is stated in some rows and not others, as once, few, many or a class when expanded.

J: TRBJ2-1; D: -; size: -; V: TRBV5-6; DNA: TGTGCCAGCAGCCCAATACAGGTGGACAATGAGCAGTTCTTC; CDR3: CASSPIQVDNEQFF
J: TRBJ2-1; D: TRBD1; size: -; V: TRBV4-3; DNA: TGCGCCAGCAGCCAATTGGGACAGGGGAATGAGCAGTTCTTC; CDR3: CASSQLGQGNEQFF
J: TRBJ2-1; D: TRBD1; size: -; V: TRBV11-1; DNA: TGTGCCAGCAGCTTAGCGGCACGTGTAGTAAGGGACAGGTACAATGAGCAGTTCTTC; CDR3: CASSLAARVVRDRYNEQFF
J: TRBJ2-3; D: TRBD1; size: -; V: TRBV27; DNA: TGTGCCAGCAGACACAGCCCCCCACAGGGGCGCTACACTAGCACAGATACGCAGTATTTT; CDR3: CASRHSPPQGRYTSTDTQYF
J: TRBJ1-5; D: TRBD1; size: few; V: TRBV2; DNA: TGTGCCAGTACGGACAGGTCATATCAGCCCCAGCATTTT; CDR3: CASTDRSYQPQHF
J: TRBJ1-4; D: -; size: few; V: TRBV30; DNA: TGTGCCTGGAGGGGGCAGAAACTGTTTTTT; CDR3: CAWRGQKLFF
J: TRBJ2-7; D: -; size: -; V: TRBV7-3; DNA: TGTGCCAGCAGCTTAAAACCGGGACACCCTAAGCAGTACTTC; CDR3: CASSLKPGHPKQYF
J: TRBJ2-4; D: -; size: once; V: TRBV7-9; DNA: TGTGCCAGCAGCAGCACCACCAAAAACATTCAGTACTTC; CDR3: CASSSTTKNIQYF
J: TRBJ2-7; D: -; size: -; V: TRBV6-5; DNA: TGTGCCAGCAGTTACAGGGGGGTAGCGGGCTCCTACGAGCAGTACTTC; CDR3: CASSYRGVAGSYEQYF
J: TRBJ1-2; D: TRBD1; size: -; V: TRBV7-9; DNA: TGTGCCAGCAGCTTATGGACAGGCGAAGGAGGCTACACCTTC; CDR3: CASSLWTGEGGYTF
J: TRBJ2-4; D: TRBD1; size: -; V: TRBV28; DNA: TGTGCCAGCAGTTTGCCAGGGGGCGTCAAAAACATTCAGTACTTC; CDR3: CASSLPGGVKNIQYF
J: TRBJ2-1; D: TRBD1; size: -; V: TRBV28; DNA: TGTGCCAGCAGTCCCCGGGACAGGGGGACTGAGCAGTTCTTC; CDR3: CASSPRDRGTEQFF
J: TRBJ2-1; D: -; size: -; V: TRBV7-9; DNA: TGTGCCAGCAGCATATCAGGGTCCGGACGCTCAATTGTCGTTTCGCAGTTCTTC; CDR3: CASSISGSGRSIVVSQFF
J: TRBJ2-7; D: -; size: -; V: TRBV28; DNA: TGTGCCAGCAGTTTATGGCCCGACTTCGACGAGCAGTACTTC; CDR3: CASSLWPDFDEQYF
J: TRBJ1-5; D: -; size: -; V: TRBV7-6; DNA: TGTGCCAGCAGCATAACTCAAGAGAAGATCCAGCCCCAGCATTTT; CDR3: CASSITQEKIQPQHF
J: TRBJ1-5; D: -; size: once; V: TRBV6-5; DNA: TGTGCCAGCAGTTACTCGTGGGGCGATCAGCCCCAGCATTTT; CDR3: CASSYSWGDQPQHF
J: TRBJ1-3; D: TRBD1; size: -; V: TRBV28; DNA: TGTGCCTCCTGGGCAGGACAGGGGAGCAACACCATATATTTT; CDR3: CASWAGQGSNTIYF
J: TRBJ1-1; D: -; size: -; V: TRBV20-1; DNA: TGCAGTGCTGGTAGATCTGAAGCTTTCTTT; CDR3: CSAGRSEAFF
J: TRBJ2-3; D: TRBD2; size: -; V: TRBV4-3; DNA: TGCGCCAGCAGCCAAGATCTAGCGGATGCAGATACGCAGTATTTT; CDR3: CASSQDLADADTQYF
J: TRBJ2-7; D: TRBD2; size: -; V: TRBV5-1; DNA: TGCGCCAGCAGCTTGGAGATTAGCGGGGGCTATAGATCCTACGAGCAGTACTTC; CDR3: CASSLEISGGYRSYEQYF
J: TRBJ2-2; D: TRBD2; size: -; V: TRBV7-9; DNA: TGTGCCAGCAGCGATAGGACTAGGGCGAACACCGGGGAGCTGTTTTTT; CDR3: CASSDRTRANTGELFF
J: TRBJ1-1; D: -; size: -; V: TRBV27; DNA: TGTGCCAGCAGTTTATCCCGGGGGAACACTGAAGCTTTCTTT; CDR3: CASSLSRGNTEAFF
J: TRBJ2-7; D: TRBD1; size: -; V: TRBV27; DNA: TGTGCCAGCAGTTCAAGGGACAGGGGGCACGAGCAGTACTTC; CDR3: CASSSRDRGHEQYF
J: TRBJ1-2; D: -; size: -; V: TRBV4-2; DNA: TGTGCCAGCAGCCAAGATGGGGGCAGGACTGCTAACTATGGCTACACCTTC; CDR3: CASSQDGGRTANYGYTF
J: TRBJ1-5; D: TRBD1; size: -; V: TRBV2; DNA: TGTGCCAGCAGGGCGGGACAGGGGAAAGGGAATCTTCATCAGCCCCAGCATTTT; CDR3: CASRAGQGKGNLHQPQHF
J: TRBJ1-2; D: -; size: -; V: TRBV20-1; DNA: TGCAGTGCTTGGGGGGGCGGCTACACCTTC; CDR3: CSAWGGGYTF
J: TRBJ2-7; D: -; size: -; V: TRBV15; DNA: TGTGCCACCAGCAGATCCTCTAGCCACGAGCAGTACTTC; CDR3: CATSRSSSHEQYF
J: TRBJ2-7; D: TRBD2; size: -; V: TRBV5-8; DNA: TGTGCCAGCAGCTTGGGGGCGGGAGAACTCGCCTACGAGCAGTACTTC; CDR3: CASSLGAGELAYEQYF
J: TRBJ1-1; D: -; size: -; V: TRBV30; DNA: TGTGCCTGGATCTCCGGACTCACGAACACTGAAGCTTTCTTT; CDR3: CAWISGLTNTEAFF
J: TRBJ2-7; D: TRBD2; size: -; V: TRBV5-6; DNA: TGTGCCAGCAGCGGGACTAACTTATTCTACGAGCAGTACTTC; CDR3: CASSGTNLFYEQYF
J: TRBJ1-1; D: -; size: once; V: TRBV28; DNA: TGTGCCAGCAGTCCGAGGGCAGATGAAGCTTTCTTT; CDR3: CASSPRADEAFF
J: TRBJ2-1; D: TRBD2; size: -; V: TRBV7-9; DNA: TGTGCCAGCAGCTCTAGCGGTTTACTTGGAGATGAGCAGTTCTTC; CDR3: CASSSSGLLGDEQFF
J: TRBJ2-3; D: -; size: -; V: TRBV5-1; DNA: TGCGCCAGCAGCCGACCCGGACAGACGAGCACAGATACGCAGTATTTT; CDR3: CASSRPGQTSTDTQYF
J: TRBJ2-7; D: -; size: -; V: TRBV28; DNA: TGTGCCAGCAGGAGTTCCTACGAGCAGTACTTC; CDR3: CASRSSYEQYF
J: TRBJ2-7; D: TRBD2; size: -; V: TRBV7-8; DNA: TGTGCCAGCAGCTTAAGGACTAGCGGGGACTACGAGCAGTACTTC; CDR3: CASSLRTSGDYEQYF
J: TRBJ2-2; D: -; size: -; V: TRBV6-4; DNA: TGTGCCAGCAAGTTACAGACATTCACCGGGGAGCTGTTTTTT; CDR3: CASKLQTFTGELFF
J: TRBJ2-6; D: TRBD1; size: -; V: TRBV9; DNA: TGTGCCAGCAGCGTACACCCCGGGACAGGGGGCTCAGCTGGGGCCAACGTCCTGACTTTC; CDR3: CASSVHPGTGGSAGANVLTF
J: TRBJ2-3; D: -; size: once; V: TRBV9; DNA: TGTGCCAGCAGCCCCAGGCCGCAGCGCACAGATACGCAGTATTTT; CDR3: CASSPRPQRTDTQYF
J: TRBJ2-4; D: -; size: -; V: TRBV6-5; DNA: TGTGCCAGCAGTTACTCGAATCTAGGAGGTAGGGACATTCAGTACTTC; CDR3: CASSYSNLGGRDIQYF
J: TRBJ1-5; D: TRBD1; size: -; V: TRBV19; DNA: TGTGCCAGTAGTATTGGCCAGGGGGTAAGGTTCGGCAATCAGCCCCAGCATTTT; CDR3: CASSIGQGVRFGNQPQHF
J: TRBJ2-7; D: TRBD2; size: -; V: TRBV11-3; DNA: TGTGCCAGCACCTATAGCGGGAGTCGTCACGAGCAGTACTTC; CDR3: CASTYSGSRHEQYF
J: TRBJ2-3; D: TRBD2; size: -; V: TRBV29-1; DNA: TGCAGCGTTGATGGGTGGTTGGAGCGGACTAGCGGGAGTACAGATACGCAGTATTTT; CDR3: CSVDGWLERTSGSTDTQYF
J: TRBJ1-1; D: -; size: -; V: TRBV28; DNA: TGTGCCAGCAGCCACATACCCGAAAAGACTGAAGCTTTCTTT; CDR3: CASSHIPEKTEAFF
J: TRBJ1-2; D: -; size: -; V: TRBV19; DNA: TGTGCCAGTAAGAGCCCCGGACAGTCCTTCTATGGCTACACCTTC; CDR3: CASKSPGQSFYGYTF
J: TRBJ1-4; D: -; size: -; V: TRBV5-4; DNA: TGTGCCAGCAGCTCAAACAGCGGAAATGAAAAACTGTTTTTT; CDR3: CASSSNSGNEKLFF
J: TRBJ2-3; D: TRBD2; size: -; V: TRBV4-1; DNA: TGCGCCAGCAGCCAAGGTGCTGATAGGACTAGCCTTTTTACTGCTACGCAGTATTTT; CDR3: CASSQGADRTSLFTATQYF
J: TRBJ2-3; D: TRBD1; size: -; V: TRBV5-1; DNA: TGCGCCAGCAGCTTGAGAGACAGGGTATTCGTAGATACGCAGTATTTT; CDR3: CASSLRDRVFVDTQYF
J: TRBJ2-2; D: -; size: once; V: TRBV7-3; DNA: TGTGCCAGCAGTTATACCCCGGTCCCAGGGCTAAGGACCGGGGAGCTGTTTTTT; CDR3: CASSYTPVPGLRTGELFF
J: TRBJ2-2; D: TRBD2; size: -; V: TRBV4-1; DNA: TGCGCCAGCAGCCAATTTACTAGCGGGAGGAGTACCGGGGAGCTGTTTTTT; CDR3: CASSQFTSGRSTGELFF
J: TRBJ1-1; D: -; size: -; V: TRBV25-1; DNA: TGTGCCAGCATGTCAGGGGCTACTGAAGCTTTCTTT; CDR3: CASMSGATEAFF
J: TRBJ1-5; D: -; size: -; V: TRBV6-1; DNA: TGTGCCAGCAGTGAAGGCGGGGGGGACAATCAGCCCCAGCATTTT; CDR3: CASSEGGGDNQPQHF
J: TRBJ2-3; D: -; size: -; V: TRBV9; DNA: TGTGCCAGCAGCGCTCAAAGGACAGCCTTGACAGATACGCAGTATTTT; CDR3: CASSAQRTALTDTQYF
J: TRBJ1-5; D: -; size: -; V: TRBV27; DNA: TGTGCCAGCAGTTTCGGGGGAAGCAATCAGCCCCAGCATTTT; CDR3: CASSFGGSNQPQHF
J: TRBJ1-1; D: -; size: -; V: TRBV7-2; DNA: TGTGCCAGCAGCTCGACAGTCAACGGCAGGGATGTTACTGAAGCTTTCTTT; CDR3: CASSSTVNGRDVTEAFF
J: TRBJ2-7; D: -; size: -; V: TRBV14; DNA: TGTGCCAGCAGCCAAGATATTCCCGGACCGGGACTGATCTACGAGCAGTACTTC; CDR3: CASSQDIPGPGLIYEQYF
J: TRBJ1-4; D: -; size: once; V: TRBV7-9; DNA: TGTGCCAGCAGCTTGACAGTTAATGAAAAACTGTTTTTT; CDR3: CASSLTVNEKLFF
J: TRBJ1-2; D: -; size: -; V: TRBV5-1; DNA: TGCGCCAGCACAACCTCAGGGTCAGGTTATGGCTACACCTTC; CDR3: CASTTSGSGYGYTF
J: TRBJ2-7; D: TRBD1; size: -; V: TRBV27; DNA: TGTGCCAGCAGTCAGACAGGGGGCCCCTACGAGCAGTACTTC; CDR3: CASSQTGGPYEQYF
J: TRBJ2-1; D: -; size: -; V: TRBV19; DNA: TGTGCCAGTAGTATTATTACTAGTCGGCCCAACAATGAGCAGTTCTTC; CDR3: CASSIITSRPNNEQFF